This record concerns one T cell receptor (beta chain) sequence. The junction differs from germline at one of its ends, possibly a read error. The record originates from a study of cytomegalovirus exposure and HLA in healthy donors. A multiplex PCR was run with 60 Vbeta primers and 13 Jbeta primers. Sequenced by immunoSEQ multiplex PCR; TCRdb stores in-frame clones only, minus some. The repertoire holds 150,000 to 200,000 clones, with approximately 82% as singletons. This CDR3 comprises 15 residues. Germline CDR1 SGHRS, CDR2 YFSETQ. Sequences were obtained from PBMCs. This chain links TRBV5-1 with TRBJ2-7; 9 bases match TRBD1. The TCR sequence derives from a man aged 40-49 years in good health and CMV-seropositive. The CDR3 sequence is CASSRDRGSSYGQYF. DNA for the CDR3: TGCGCCAGCAGCCGCGACAGGGGGAGTTCCTACGGGCAGTACTTC.